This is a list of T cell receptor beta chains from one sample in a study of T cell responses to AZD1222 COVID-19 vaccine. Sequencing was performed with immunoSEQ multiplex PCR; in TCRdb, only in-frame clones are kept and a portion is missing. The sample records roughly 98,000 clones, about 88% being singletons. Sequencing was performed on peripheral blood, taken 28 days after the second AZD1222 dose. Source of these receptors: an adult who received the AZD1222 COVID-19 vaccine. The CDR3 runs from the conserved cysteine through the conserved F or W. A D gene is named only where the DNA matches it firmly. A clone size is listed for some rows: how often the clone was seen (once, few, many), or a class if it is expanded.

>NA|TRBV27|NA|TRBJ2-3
CASSPGLGTDTQYF
TGTGCCAGCAGTCCGGGACTCGGCACAGATACGCAGTATTTT
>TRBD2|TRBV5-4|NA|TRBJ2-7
CAAEREKGYEQYF
TGTGCCGCCGAGCGGGAGAAGGGCTACGAGCAGTACTTC
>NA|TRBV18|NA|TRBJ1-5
CASSPRGASNQPQHF
TGTGCCAGCTCACCGAGGGGGGCGAGCAATCAGCCCCAGCATTTT
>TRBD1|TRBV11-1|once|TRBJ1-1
CASSLDAGGPEAFF
TGTGCCAGCAGCTTAGACGCAGGGGGTCCTGAAGCTTTCTTT
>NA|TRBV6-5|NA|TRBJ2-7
CASSYSNLPPAYEQYF
TGTGCCAGCAGTTACTCGAATCTGCCCCCGGCCTACGAGCAGTACTTC
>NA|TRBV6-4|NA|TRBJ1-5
CASTRTQHF
TGTGCCAGCACCAGGACCCAGCATTTT
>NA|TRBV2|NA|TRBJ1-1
CASTPGESGAFF
TGTGCCAGCACCCCTGGGGAATCTGGGGCTTTCTTT
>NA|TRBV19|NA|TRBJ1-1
CASSTWGDIVTEAFF
TGTGCCAGTAGTACCTGGGGGGATATTGTCACTGAAGCTTTCTTT
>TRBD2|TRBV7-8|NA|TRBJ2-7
CASSLGGIEQYF
TGTGCCAGCAGCTTGGGGGGGATCGAGCAGTACTTC
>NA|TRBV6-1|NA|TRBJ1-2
CASSEARFTRDYGYTF
TGTGCCAGCAGTGAAGCCCGGTTCACCCGGGACTATGGCTACACCTTC
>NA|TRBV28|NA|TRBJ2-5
CASSPQPTGTQYF
TGTGCCAGCAGTCCCCAACCAACGGGGACCCAGTACTTC
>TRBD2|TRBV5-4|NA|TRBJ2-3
CASSPGLAGDTQYF
TGTGCCAGCAGCCCGGGACTAGCGGGAGATACGCAGTATTTT
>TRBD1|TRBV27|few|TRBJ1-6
CASRQGSYNSPLHF
TGTGCCAGCAGACAGGGGTCCTATAATTCACCCCTCCACTTT
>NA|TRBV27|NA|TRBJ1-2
CASSLSSIGGDYGYTF
TGTGCCAGCAGTTTATCGAGTATAGGGGGAGACTATGGCTACACCTTC
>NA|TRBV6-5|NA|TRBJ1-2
CASSYSKQGGYGYTF
TGTGCCAGCAGTTACTCGAAGCAGGGTGGCTATGGCTACACCTTC
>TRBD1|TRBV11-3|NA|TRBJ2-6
CASGRGRPSGANVLTF
TGTGCCAGCGGCAGGGGGCGACCCTCTGGGGCCAACGTCCTGACTTTC
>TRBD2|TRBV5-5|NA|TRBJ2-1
CASSFTSGSYNEQFF
TGTGCCAGCAGCTTCACTAGCGGCTCCTACAATGAGCAGTTCTTC
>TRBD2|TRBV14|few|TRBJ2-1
CASSQLGLAGNEQFF
TGTGCCAGCAGCCAACTGGGACTAGCGGGAAATGAGCAGTTCTTC
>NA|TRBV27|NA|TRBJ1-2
CASMGGAGPSPPYGYTF
TGTGCCAGCATGGGGGGGGCAGGGCCTTCTCCCCCCTATGGCTACACCTTC
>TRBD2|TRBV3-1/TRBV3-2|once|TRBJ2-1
CASSQVGSGTYNEQFF
TGTGCCAGCAGCCAAGTCGGAAGCGGGACTTACAATGAGCAGTTCTTC
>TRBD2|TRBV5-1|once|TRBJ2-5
CASSTTLEGLAGWETQYF
TGCGCCAGCAGCACTACTCTGGAGGGACTAGCGGGATGGGAGACCCAGTACTTC
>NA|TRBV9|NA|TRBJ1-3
CASSVTAGNTIYF
TGTGCCAGCAGCGTGACCGCTGGAAACACCATATATTTT
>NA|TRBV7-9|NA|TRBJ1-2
CASIRWGGSGYTF
TGTGCCAGCATCCGGTGGGGGGGCAGCGGCTACACCTTC
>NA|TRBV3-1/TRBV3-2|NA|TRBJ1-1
CASSQDPGAGNTEAFF
TGTGCCAGCAGCCAAGATCCGGGGGCCGGGAACACTGAAGCTTTCTTT
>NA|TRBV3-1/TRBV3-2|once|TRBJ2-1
CASSQGLVYNEQFF
TGTGCCAGCAGCCAGGGACTCGTCTACAATGAGCAGTTCTTC
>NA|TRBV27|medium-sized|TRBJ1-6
CASSLAVVGDSPLHF
TGTGCCAGCAGTTTAGCGGTGGTCGGGGATTCACCCCTCCACTTT
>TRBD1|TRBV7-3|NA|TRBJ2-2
CASSLRTGANTGELFF
TGTGCCAGCAGCTTAAGGACAGGGGCGAACACCGGGGAGCTGTTTTTT
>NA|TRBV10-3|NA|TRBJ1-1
CAISEPRGEAFF
TGTGCCATCAGTGAGCCCAGGGGTGAAGCTTTCTTT
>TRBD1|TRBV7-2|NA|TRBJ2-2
CASSFRTGGSGELFF
TGTGCCAGCAGCTTCAGAACAGGGGGATCCGGGGAGCTGTTTTTT
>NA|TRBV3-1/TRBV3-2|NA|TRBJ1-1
CASSPRYLQGSVEAFF
TGTGCCAGCAGCCCGAGATATTTGCAGGGAAGTGTTGAAGCTTTCTTT
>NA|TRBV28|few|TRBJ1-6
CASSLSAGSYNSPLHF
TGTGCCAGCAGTTTATCAGCAGGGTCCTATAATTCACCCCTCCACTTT
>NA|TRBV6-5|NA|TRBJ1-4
CASTLSRGNEKLFF
TGTGCCAGCACCCTCTCCCGGGGCAATGAAAAACTGTTTTTT
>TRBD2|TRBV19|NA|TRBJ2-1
CASSMFPSGRVDEQFF
TGTGCCAGTAGTATGTTTCCCAGCGGGAGGGTGGATGAGCAGTTCTTC
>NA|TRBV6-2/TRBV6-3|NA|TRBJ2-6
CASSGLPGSEANVLTF
TGTGCCAGCAGTGGATTACCGGGGTCGGAGGCCAACGTCCTGACTTTC
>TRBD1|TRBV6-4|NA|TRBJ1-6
CASSEQGDSPLHF
TGTGCCAGCAGTGAACAGGGGGATTCACCCCTCCACTTT
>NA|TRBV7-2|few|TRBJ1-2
CASSFYSNYGYTF
TGTGCCAGCAGCTTCTACTCTAACTATGGCTACACCTTC
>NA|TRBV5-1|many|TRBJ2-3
CASSFGTTSTDTQYF
TGCGCCAGCAGCTTCGGGACAACTAGCACAGATACGCAGTATTTT
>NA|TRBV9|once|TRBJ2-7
CASSVGEGARAREQYF
TGTGCCAGCAGCGTAGGGGAGGGGGCGCGTGCGCGCGAGCAGTACTTC
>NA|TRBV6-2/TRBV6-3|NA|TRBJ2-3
CASSFLGPADTQYF
TGTGCCAGCAGTTTTTTAGGCCCTGCAGATACGCAGTATTTT
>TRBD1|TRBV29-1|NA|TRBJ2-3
CSGGDSPTDTQYF
TGCAGCGGAGGGGACAGCCCCACAGATACGCAGTATTTT
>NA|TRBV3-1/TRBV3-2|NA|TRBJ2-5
CASSRDFQETQYF
TGTGCCAGCAGCCGGGACTTCCAAGAGACCCAGTACTTC
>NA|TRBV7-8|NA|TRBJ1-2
CASSPRTLFYGYTF
TGTGCCAGCAGCCCTCGGACCCTTTTCTATGGCTACACCTTC